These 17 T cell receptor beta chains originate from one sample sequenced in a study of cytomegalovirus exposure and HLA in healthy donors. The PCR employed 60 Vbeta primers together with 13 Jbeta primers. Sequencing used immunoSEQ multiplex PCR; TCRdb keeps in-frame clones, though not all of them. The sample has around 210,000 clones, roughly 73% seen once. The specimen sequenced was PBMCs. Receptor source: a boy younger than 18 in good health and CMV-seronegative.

The CDR3 region is CASSEVGGPEAFF. The DNA for the CDR3 is TGTGCCAGCAGTGAGGTCGGGGGTCCTGAAGCTTTCTTT. The V gene is TRBV27, the J gene TRBJ1-1; D is perhaps TRBD1 (5 bases). Germline V gene data show CDR1 as MNHEY and CDR2 as SMNVEV (reference sequence). The CDR3 runs 13 residues. V was shortened by 5 bases and J by 6 bases, with 13 bases between the two germline ends.

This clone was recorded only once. The chain's CDR3 is CASSIRSGGNTIYF. The CDR3 DNA reads as TGTGCCAGTAGTATTAGGAGCGGTGGAAACACCATATATTTT. The rearrangement links TRBV19 to TRBJ1-3; no clear D. The germline V and J ends were trimmed by 3 bases and 3 bases, with 9 bases remaining between them. Germline V gene data show CDR1 as LNHDA and CDR2 as SQIVND (reference sequence). The CDR3 runs to 14 residues.

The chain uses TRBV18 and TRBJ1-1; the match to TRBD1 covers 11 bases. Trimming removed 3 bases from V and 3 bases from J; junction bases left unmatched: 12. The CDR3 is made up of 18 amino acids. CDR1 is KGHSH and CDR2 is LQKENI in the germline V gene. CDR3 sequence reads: CASSPTFGTGGADTEAFF. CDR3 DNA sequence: TGTGCCAGCTCACCCACTTTCGGGACAGGGGGAGCGGACACTGAAGCTTTCTTT.

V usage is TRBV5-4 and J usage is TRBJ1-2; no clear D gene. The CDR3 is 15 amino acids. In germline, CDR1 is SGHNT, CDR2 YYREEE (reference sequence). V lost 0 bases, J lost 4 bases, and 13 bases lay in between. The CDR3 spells CASSLAEEGPYGYTF. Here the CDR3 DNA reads TGTGCCAGCAGCTTGGCCGAGGAGGGTCCCTATGGCTACACCTTC.

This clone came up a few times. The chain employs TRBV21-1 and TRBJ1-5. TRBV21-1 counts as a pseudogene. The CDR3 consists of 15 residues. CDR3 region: CASSKGRKGNQPQHF. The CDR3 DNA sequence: TGTGCCAGCAGCAAAGGGAGGAAAGGGAATCAGCCCCAGCATTTT.

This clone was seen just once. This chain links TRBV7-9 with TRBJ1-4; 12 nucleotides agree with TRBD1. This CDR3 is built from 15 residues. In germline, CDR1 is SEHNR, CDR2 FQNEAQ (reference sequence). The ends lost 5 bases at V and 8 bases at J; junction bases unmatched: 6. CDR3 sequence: CASSPGTGGYEKLFF. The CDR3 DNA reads TGTGCCAGCAGCCCGGGGACAGGGGGCTACGAAAAACTGTTTTTT.

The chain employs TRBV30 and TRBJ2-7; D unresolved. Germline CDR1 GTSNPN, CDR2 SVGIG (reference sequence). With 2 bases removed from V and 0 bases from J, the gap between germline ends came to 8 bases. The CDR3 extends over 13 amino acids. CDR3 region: CAWSREPSYEQYF. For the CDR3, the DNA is TGTGCCTGGAGTCGCGAACCCTCCTACGAGCAGTACTTC.

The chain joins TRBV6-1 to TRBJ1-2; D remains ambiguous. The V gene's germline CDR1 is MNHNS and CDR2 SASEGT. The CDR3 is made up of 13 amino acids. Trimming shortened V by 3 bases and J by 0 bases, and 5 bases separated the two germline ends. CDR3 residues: CASSESPNYGYTF. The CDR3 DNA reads TGTGCCAGCAGTGAGAGCCCTAACTATGGCTACACCTTC.

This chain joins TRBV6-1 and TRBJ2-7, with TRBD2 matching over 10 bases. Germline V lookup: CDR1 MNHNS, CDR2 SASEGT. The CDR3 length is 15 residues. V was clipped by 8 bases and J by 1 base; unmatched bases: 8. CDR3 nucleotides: TGTGCCAGCGTCCAGGTAGCGGGGGGATCCTACGAGCAGTACTTC. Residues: CASVQVAGGSYEQYF.

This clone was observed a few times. The CDR3 DNA is TGTGCCAGCAGTGAAGGAGGGACAGTTTCACCCTATGGCTACACCTTC. Its protein product is CASSEGGTVSPYGYTF. This chain links TRBV6-1 with TRBJ1-2; TRBD1 matches at 7 bases. After removal of 1 base from V and 4 bases from J, the junction contained 9 bases not matched to a gene. The CDR3 is made up of 16 amino acids. Germline V gene sequence: CDR1 MNHNS, CDR2 SASEGT.

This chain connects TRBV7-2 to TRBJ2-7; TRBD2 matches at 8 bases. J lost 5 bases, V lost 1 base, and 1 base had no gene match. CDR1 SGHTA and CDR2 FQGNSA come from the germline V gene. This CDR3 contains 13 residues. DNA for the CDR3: TGTGCCAGCAGCTTAGTTAGCGGGAACGAGCAGTACTTC. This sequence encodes CASSLVSGNEQYF.

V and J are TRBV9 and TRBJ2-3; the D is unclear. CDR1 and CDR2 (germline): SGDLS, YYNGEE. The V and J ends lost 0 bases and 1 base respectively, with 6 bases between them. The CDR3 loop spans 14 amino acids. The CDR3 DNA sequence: TGTGCCAGCAGCGTAGATGCGGGCACAGATACGCAGTATTTT. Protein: CASSVDAGTDTQYF.

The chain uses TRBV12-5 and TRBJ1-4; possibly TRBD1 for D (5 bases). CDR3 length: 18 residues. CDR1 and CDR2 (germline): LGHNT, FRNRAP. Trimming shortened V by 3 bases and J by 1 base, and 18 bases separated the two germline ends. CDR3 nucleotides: TGTGCTAGTGGTTTAGTGAAGGGGATGATAAGAACTAATGAAAAACTGTTTTTT. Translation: CASGLVKGMIRTNEKLFF.

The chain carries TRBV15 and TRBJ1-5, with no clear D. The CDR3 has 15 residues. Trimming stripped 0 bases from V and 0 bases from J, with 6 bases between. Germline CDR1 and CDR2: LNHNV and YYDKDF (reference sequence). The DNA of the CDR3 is TGTGCCACCAGCAGAGACAGGTATAGCAATCAGCCCCAGCATTTT. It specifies CATSRDRYSNQPQHF.

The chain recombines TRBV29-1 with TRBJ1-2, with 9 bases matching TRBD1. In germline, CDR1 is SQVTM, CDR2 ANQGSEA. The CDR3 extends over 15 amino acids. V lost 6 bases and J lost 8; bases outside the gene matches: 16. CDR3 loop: CSVASLNDRGTGYTF. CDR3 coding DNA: TGCAGCGTCGCATCCCTTAACGACAGGGGGACCGGCTACACCTTC.

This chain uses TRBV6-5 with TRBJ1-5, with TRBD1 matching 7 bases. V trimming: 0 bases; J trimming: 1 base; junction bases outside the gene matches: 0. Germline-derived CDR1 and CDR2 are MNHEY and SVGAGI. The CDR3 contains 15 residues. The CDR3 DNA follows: TGTGCCAGCAGTTACTCGGGACAGAGCAATCAGCCCCAGCATTTT. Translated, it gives CASSYSGQSNQPQHF.

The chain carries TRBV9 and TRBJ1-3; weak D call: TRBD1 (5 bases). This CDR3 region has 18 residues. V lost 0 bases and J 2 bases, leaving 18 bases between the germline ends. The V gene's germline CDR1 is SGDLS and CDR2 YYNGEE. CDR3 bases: TGTGCCAGCAGCGTAGCTAACGTCGAAGGGGCAGCTGGAAACACCATATATTTT. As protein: CASSVANVEGAAGNTIYF.